The clone carrying this TCR beta chain turned up a few times. The antigen is undetermined. The sample belongs to a study of T cells in Graves' hyperthyroidism and ophthalmopathy. Study-level findings and limits: The model predicted ophthalmopathy a median roughly 6.5 months before onset.

Amplification yielded TCR beta CDR3 regions, with RNA transcripts as the source. Primed by the HTBI set, a first-round RT-PCR was run on the TCR CDR3. MiXCR, run by TCRdb on the multiplex PCR reads, gives a single entry per CDR3 protein. The table lists 300,000 to 350,000 distinct CDR3 sequences, approximately 14% of them singletons. A lack of ophthalmopathy progression within 18 months defined stable Graves' hyperthyroidism. This CDR3 region has 12 residues. Unmatched junction bases numbered 7, after V lost 4 bases and J lost 11 bases. From germline, CDR1 is LGHDT and CDR2 YNNKEL (reference sequence).

The chain joins TRBV3-1 to TRBJ1-1; 7 bases are a match to TRBD1. The receptor's source is a woman in her 30s with Graves' hyperthyroidism. Sequenced: blood. The CDR3: CASSLKGAVAFF. The CDR3 DNA reads TGTGCCAGCAGCCTGAAGGGGGCCGTGGCTTTCTTT.